The sequence of this TCR beta chain was determined in a study of T cell responses to AZD1222 COVID-19 vaccine. General observations from the study: Targets within unmutated variant regions were reportedly found for nearly half of spike-specific TCRs.

Germline-derived CDR1 and CDR2 are LGHDT and YNNKEL (reference sequence). J lost 4 bases, V lost 7 bases, and 9 bases had no gene match. The CDR3 length is 15 residues. Clones were sequenced by immunoSEQ multiplex PCR, and TCRdb holds only the in-frame ones, with some missing. This sample has roughly 140,000 clones, with approximately 91% found just once. The count of this clone is one. Its specificity is not known. The source material was peripheral blood, sampled 28 days after the second AZD1222 dose. The clonotype originates from an adult who received the AZD1222 COVID-19 vaccine. The chain links TRBV3-1 (or the pseudogene TRBV3-2) to TRBJ1-2; 10 nucleotides align to TRBD1. The DNA of the CDR3 is TGTGCCAGCACCCTAGGGACAGGGGCCCCCTATGGCTACACCTTC. Translating it yields CASTLGTGAPYGYTF.